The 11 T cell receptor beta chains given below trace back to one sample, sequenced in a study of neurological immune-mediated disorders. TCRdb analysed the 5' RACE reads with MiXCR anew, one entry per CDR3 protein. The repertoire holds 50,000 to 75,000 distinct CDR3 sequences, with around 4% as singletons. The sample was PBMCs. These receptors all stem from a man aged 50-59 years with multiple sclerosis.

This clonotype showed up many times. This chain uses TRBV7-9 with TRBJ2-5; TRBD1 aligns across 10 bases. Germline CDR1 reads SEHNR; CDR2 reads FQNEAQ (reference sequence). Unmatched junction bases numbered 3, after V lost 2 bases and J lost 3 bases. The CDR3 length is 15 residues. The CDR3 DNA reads TGTGCCAGCAGCTTACCAGGGACAGGGGAAGAGACCCAGTACTTC. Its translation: CASSLPGTGEETQYF.

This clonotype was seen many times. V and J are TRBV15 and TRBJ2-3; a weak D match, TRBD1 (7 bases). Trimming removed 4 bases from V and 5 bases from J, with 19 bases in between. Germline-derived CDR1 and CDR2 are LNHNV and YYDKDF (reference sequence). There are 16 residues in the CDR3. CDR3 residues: CATSNGQAVGGDTQYF. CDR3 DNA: TGTGCCACCAGCAACGGACAGGCCGTCGGGGGAGATACGCAGTATTTT.

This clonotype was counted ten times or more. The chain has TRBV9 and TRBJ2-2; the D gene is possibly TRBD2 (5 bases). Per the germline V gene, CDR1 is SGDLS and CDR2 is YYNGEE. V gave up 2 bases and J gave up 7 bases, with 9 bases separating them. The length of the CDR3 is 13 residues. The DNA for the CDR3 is TGTGCCAGCAGCGTCAATCGGGGCGGGGAGCTGTTTTTT. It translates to CASSVNRGGELFF.

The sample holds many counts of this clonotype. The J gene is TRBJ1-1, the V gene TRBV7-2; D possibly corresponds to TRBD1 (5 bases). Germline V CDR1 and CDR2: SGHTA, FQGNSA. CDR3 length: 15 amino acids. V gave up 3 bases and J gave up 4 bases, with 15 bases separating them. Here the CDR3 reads CASSLQGAVVTEAFF. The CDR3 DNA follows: TGTGCCAGCAGCTTGCAGGGTGCAGTGGTCACTGAAGCTTTCTTT.

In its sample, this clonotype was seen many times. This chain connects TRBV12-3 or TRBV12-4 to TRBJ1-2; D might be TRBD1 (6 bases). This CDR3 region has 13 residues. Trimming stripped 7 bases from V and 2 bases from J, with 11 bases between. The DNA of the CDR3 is TGTGCCAGCAACCTGGACAGCAACTATGGCTACACCTTC. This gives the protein CASNLDSNYGYTF.

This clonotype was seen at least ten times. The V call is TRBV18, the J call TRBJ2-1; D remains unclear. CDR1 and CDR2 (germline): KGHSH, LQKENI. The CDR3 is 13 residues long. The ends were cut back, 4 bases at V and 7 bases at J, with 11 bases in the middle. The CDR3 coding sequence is TGTGCCAGCTCACTCCTGGGGTTGAATGAGCAGTTCTTC. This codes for CASSLLGLNEQFF.

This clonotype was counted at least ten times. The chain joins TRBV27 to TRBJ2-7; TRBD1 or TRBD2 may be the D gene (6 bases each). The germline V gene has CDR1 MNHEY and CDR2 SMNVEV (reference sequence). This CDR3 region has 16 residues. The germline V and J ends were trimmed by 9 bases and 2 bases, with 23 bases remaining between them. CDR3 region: CASLRRLGGLTYEQYF. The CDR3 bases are TGTGCCAGTCTGCGAAGGTTGGGGGGCCTAACCTACGAGCAGTACTTC.

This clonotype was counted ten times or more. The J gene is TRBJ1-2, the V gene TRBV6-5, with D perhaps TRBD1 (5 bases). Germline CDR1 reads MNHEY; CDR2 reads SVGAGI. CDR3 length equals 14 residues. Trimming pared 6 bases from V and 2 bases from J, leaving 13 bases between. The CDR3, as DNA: TGTGCCAGCAGCTCCCCCGGGGCAAACTATGGCTACACCTTC. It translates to CASSSPGANYGYTF.

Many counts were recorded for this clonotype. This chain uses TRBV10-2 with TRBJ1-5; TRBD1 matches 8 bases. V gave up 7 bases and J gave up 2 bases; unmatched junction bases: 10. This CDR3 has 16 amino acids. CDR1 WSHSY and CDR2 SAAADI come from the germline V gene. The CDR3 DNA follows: TGCGCCAGCAAGGAGTCAGGGGGCCTGGGCAATCAGCCCCAGCATTTT. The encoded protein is CASKESGGLGNQPQHF.

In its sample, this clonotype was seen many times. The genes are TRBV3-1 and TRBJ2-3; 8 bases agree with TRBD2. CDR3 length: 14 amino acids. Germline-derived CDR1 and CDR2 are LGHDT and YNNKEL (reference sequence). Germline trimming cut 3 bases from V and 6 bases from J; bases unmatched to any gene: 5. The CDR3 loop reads CASSHSPGGDTQYF. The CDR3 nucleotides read TGTGCCAGCAGCCATTCCCCGGGGGGGGATACGCAGTATTTT.

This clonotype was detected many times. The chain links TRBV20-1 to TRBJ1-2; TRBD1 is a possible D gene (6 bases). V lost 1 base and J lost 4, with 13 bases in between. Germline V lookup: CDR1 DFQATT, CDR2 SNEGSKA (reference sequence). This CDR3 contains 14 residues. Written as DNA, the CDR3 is TGCAGTGCTAGAGCCCCTGGGGGCGGCTATGGCTACACCTTC. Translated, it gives CSARAPGGGYGYTF.